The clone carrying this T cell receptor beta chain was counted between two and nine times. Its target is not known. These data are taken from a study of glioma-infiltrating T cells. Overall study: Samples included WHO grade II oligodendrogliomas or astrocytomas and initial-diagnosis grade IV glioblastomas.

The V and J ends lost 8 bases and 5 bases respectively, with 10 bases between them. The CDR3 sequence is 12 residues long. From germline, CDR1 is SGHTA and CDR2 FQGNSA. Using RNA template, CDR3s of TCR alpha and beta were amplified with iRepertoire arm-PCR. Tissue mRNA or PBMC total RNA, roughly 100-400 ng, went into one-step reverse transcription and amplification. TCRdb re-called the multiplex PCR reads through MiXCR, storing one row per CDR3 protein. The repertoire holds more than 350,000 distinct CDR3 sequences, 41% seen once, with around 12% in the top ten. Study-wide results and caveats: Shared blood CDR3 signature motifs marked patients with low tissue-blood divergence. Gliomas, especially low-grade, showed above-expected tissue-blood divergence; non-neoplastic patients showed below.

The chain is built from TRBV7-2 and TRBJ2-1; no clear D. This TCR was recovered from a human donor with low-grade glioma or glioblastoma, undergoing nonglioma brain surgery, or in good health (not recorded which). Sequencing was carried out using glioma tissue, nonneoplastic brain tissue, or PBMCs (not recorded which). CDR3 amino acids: CASGRWDNEQFF. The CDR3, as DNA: TGTGCCAGCGGCCGGTGGGACAATGAGCAGTTCTTC. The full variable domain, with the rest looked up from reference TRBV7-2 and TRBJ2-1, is GAGVSQSPSNKVTEKGKDVELRCDPISGHTALYWYRQSLGQGLEFLIYFQGNSAPDKSGLPSDRFSAERTGGSVSTLTIQRTQQEDSAVYLCASGRWDNEQFFGPGTRLTVL.